This T cell receptor (beta chain) comes out of a study of cytomegalovirus exposure and HLA in healthy donors. Study-wide results and caveats: As was reported, the HLA-A and HLA-B alleles of most subjects were accurately predicted from TCR beta sequences.

To note about this clone: Its specificity is unknown.

The germline CDR1 and CDR2 sequences are MNHEY and SVGAGI. This CDR3 is built from 11 residues. The PCR contained 60 Vbeta and 13 Jbeta primers. Here immunoSEQ multiplex PCR was the method, and the copy in TCRdb shows in-frame clones only, minus some. The table shows around 180,000 clones, with 70% to 85% occurring only once. The gene calls are TRBV6-5 and TRBJ1-2, with D perhaps matching TRBD1 (6 bases). The sample consisted of PBMCs. The TCR comes from a young man in good health and CMV-seronegative. The DNA for the CDR3 is TGTGTCACTGGGGGGGCCCATGGCTACACCTTC. Translated, it gives CVTGGAHGYTF.